This TCR beta chain came from a study of cytomegalovirus exposure and HLA in healthy donors. The study's findings and limits: Later genetic work tied a missense DCLRE1C variant to beta-chain V and J trimming. A later analysis by the authors found several of the most significant clusters apparently linked to common viral pathogens. The study flagged some 180 TCR beta chains as cytomegalovirus-associated.

Concerning this clone: The antigen remains unidentified.

Per germline, CDR1 SGHTA and CDR2 FQGNSA. This CDR3 spans 15 amino acids. J gave up 2 bases and V 6 bases, and 10 bases lay outside the gene matches. The PCR contained 60 Vbeta and 13 Jbeta primers. TCRdb's copy holds only in-frame clones and misses some; the assay was immunoSEQ multiplex PCR. The repertoire holds 100,000 to 150,000 clones, with around three quarters as singletons. The TCR comes from a man in his forties or fifties in good health and CMV-seronegative. The chain employs TRBV7-2 and TRBJ2-7; 7 bases are shared with TRBD2. The sample consisted of PBMCs. The CDR3 nucleotides read TGTGCCAGCAGTTCCGAGCGGGAATATCCCTACGAGCAGTACTTC. This encodes CASSSEREYPYEQYF.